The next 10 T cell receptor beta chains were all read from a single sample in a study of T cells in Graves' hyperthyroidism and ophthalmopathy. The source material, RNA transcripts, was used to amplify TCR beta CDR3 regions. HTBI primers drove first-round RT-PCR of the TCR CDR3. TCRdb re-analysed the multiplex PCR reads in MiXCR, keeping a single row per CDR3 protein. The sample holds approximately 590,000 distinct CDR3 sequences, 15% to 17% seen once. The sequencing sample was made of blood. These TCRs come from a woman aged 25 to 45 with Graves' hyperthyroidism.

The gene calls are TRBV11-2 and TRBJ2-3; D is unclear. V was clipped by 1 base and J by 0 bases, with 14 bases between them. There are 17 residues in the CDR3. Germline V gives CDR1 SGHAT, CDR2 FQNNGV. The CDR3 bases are TGTGCCAGCAGCTTAGGAGGATTTGCGACTAGCACAGATACGCAGTATTTT. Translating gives CASSLGGFATSTDTQYF.

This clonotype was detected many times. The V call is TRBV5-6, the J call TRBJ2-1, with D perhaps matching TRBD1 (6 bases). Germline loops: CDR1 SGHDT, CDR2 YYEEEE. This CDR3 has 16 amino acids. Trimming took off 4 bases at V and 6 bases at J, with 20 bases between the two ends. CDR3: CASSPLTGRVGNEQFF. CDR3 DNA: TGTGCCAGCAGCCCACTGACAGGTAGAGTTGGCAATGAGCAGTTCTTC.

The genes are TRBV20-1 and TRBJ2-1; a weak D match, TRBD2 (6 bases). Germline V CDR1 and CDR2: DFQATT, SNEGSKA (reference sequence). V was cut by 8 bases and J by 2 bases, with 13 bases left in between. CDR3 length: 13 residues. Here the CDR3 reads CSTPGLPYNEQFF. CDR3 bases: TGCAGTACCCCGGGACTCCCCTACAATGAGCAGTTCTTC.

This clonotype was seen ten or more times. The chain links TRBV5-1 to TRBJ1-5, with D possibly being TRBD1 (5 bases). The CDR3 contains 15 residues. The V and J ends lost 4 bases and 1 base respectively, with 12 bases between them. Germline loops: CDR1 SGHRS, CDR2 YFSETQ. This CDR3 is CASSPTWGSNQPQHF. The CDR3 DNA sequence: TGCGCCAGCAGCCCGACGTGGGGGAGCAATCAGCCCCAGCATTTT.

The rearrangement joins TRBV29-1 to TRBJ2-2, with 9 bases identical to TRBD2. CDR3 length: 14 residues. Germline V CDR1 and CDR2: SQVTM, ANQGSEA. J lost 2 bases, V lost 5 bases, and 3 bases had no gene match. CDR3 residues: CSVSGRTNTGELFF. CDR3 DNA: TGCAGCGTTAGCGGGAGGACTAACACCGGGGAGCTGTTTTTT.

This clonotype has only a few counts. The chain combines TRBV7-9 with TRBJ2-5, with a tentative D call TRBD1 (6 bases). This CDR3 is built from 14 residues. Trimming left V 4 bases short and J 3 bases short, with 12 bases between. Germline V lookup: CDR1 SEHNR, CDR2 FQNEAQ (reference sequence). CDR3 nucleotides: TGTGCCAGCAGCTGGGCACAGGGCGAAGAGACCCAGTACTTC. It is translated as CASSWAQGEETQYF.

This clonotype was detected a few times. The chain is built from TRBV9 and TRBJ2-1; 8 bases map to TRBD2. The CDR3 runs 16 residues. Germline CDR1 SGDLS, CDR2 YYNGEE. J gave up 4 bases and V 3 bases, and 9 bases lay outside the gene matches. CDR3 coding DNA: TGTGCCAGCAGCGCGCTGTCGGGAGGGCATTACAATGAGCAGTTCTTC. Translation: CASSALSGGHYNEQFF.

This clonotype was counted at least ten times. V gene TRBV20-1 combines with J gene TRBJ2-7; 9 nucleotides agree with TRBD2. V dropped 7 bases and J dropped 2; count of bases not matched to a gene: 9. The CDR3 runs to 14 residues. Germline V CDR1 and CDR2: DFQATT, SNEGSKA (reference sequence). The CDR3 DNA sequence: TGCAGTGGGGTTGGCGGGAGGGGAACCTACGAGCAGTACTTC. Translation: CSGVGGRGTYEQYF.

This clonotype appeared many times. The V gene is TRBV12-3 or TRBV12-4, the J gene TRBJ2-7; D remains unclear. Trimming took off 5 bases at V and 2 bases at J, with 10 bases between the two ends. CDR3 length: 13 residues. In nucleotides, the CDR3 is TGTGCCAGCAGTGAGACACCCCCCTACGAGCAGTACTTC. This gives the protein CASSETPPYEQYF.

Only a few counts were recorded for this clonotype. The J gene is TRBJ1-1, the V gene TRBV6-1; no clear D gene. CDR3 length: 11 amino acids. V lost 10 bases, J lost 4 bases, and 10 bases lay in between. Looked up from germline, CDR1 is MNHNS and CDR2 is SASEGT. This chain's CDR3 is CATVRTTEAFF. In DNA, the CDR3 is TGTGCCACCGTGAGGACCACTGAAGCTTTCTTT.